Following are 2 T cell receptor beta chains from one sample sequenced in a study of cytomegalovirus exposure and HLA in healthy donors. Amplification used 60 Vbeta primers and 13 Jbeta primers. Profiling relied on immunoSEQ multiplex PCR, and the TCRdb table lists in-frame clones only, not all of them. In the table there are about 130,000 clones, approximately 79% of which are singletons. Sequencing input: PBMCs. The receptors stem from a man aged 18 to 30 in good health and CMV-seropositive.

This clone was found once. The chain combines TRBV27 with TRBJ2-2; D uncertain. Germline V gives CDR1 MNHEY, CDR2 SMNVEV (reference sequence). Trimming shortened V by 6 bases and J by 7 bases, and 6 bases separated the two germline ends. The CDR3 loop spans 11 amino acids. The CDR3 protein is CASRNYGELFF. In DNA form, the CDR3 reads TGTGCCAGCAGAAACTACGGGGAGCTGTTTTTT.

The chain links TRBV7-2 to TRBJ1-1, with TRBD1 as a possible D gene (6 bases). The CDR3 loop spans 14 amino acids. V shed 3 bases and J shed 1 base, with 9 bases lying between them. Germline assignment: CDR1 SGHTA and CDR2 FQGNSA. The CDR3 is CASSLSRGNTEAFF. DNA of the CDR3: TGTGCCAGCAGCTTGAGCAGGGGGAACACTGAAGCTTTCTTT.